The present T cell receptor (beta chain) was sequenced within a study of cytomegalovirus exposure and HLA in healthy donors. Study conclusions and caveats: Among TCR beta chains, those listed as cytomegalovirus-associated numbered around 180. Highly shared variants forming one cluster were likely a sequencing artifact. CMV antigen specificity was confirmed in vitro for a few CMV-associated chains.

Healthy bone marrow donors made up the donors. About this clone itself: Its antigen is still unknown.

The PCR used 60 Vbeta and 13 Jbeta primers. Sequencing used immunoSEQ multiplex PCR; TCRdb keeps in-frame clones, though not all of them. Here the sample spans roughly 140,000 clones, around 78% being singletons. This CDR3 has 11 amino acids. Germline-derived CDR1 and CDR2 are GTSNPN and SVGIG (reference sequence). J was trimmed by 14 bases and V by 0 bases; bases with no gene match: 6. V gene TRBV30 combines with J gene TRBJ1-2; 7 positions agree with TRBD1. Sequenced: PBMCs. The sequence derives from a man in his forties in good health and CMV-seropositive. CDR3 amino acids: CAWSVAGRGTF. DNA of the CDR3: TGTGCCTGGAGTGTCGCCGGCAGGGGGACCTTC. Full variable domain (remainder filled in from reference TRBV30 and TRBJ1-2): SQTIHQWPATLVQPVGSPLSLECTVEGTSNPNLYWYRQAAGRGLQLLFYSVGIGQISSEVPQNLSASRPQDRQFILSSKKLLLSDSGFYLCAWSVAGRGTFGSGTRLTVV.